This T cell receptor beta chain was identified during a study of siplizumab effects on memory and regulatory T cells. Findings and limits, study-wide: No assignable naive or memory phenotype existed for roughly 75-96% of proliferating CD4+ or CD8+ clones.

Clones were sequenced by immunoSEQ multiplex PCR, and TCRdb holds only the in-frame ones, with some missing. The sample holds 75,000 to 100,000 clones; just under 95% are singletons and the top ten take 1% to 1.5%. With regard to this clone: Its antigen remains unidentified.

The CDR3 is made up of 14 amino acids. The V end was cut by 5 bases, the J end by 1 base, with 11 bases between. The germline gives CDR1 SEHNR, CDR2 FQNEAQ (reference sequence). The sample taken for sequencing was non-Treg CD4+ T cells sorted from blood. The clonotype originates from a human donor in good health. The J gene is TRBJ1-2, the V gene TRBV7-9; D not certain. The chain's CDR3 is CASSPSGLNYGYTF. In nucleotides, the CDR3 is TGTGCCAGCAGCCCCTCCGGGCTTAACTATGGCTACACCTTC.